This TCR beta chain was sequenced in a study of blood T cell repertoires in COVID-19. In the authors' methods: Reference gene primer amplification in the assay estimated nucleated cell counts. Using immunoSEQ multiplex PCR, the repertoire was profiled, and TCRdb retains in-frame clones only, with some absent. The D gene and trimming were derived from the DNA, and the V and J assignments and clone size from that table. Counted here are some 200,000 clones, around nine tenths occurring once; the ten biggest clones make up 0.7% to 0.9%. Germline-derived CDR1 and CDR2 are LNHDA and SQIVND (reference sequence). V was trimmed by 1 base and J by 4 bases, leaving 10 bases between them. CDR3 length: 14 residues.

This clonotype was sampled from a woman aged 18-29 years who had recovered from COVID-19. Input material: peripheral blood. V gene TRBV19 combines with J gene TRBJ1-2, with unresolved D. This chain's CDR3 is CASSIVATFYGYTF. The CDR3 bases are TGTGCCAGTAGTATAGTAGCCACATTCTATGGCTACACCTTC.